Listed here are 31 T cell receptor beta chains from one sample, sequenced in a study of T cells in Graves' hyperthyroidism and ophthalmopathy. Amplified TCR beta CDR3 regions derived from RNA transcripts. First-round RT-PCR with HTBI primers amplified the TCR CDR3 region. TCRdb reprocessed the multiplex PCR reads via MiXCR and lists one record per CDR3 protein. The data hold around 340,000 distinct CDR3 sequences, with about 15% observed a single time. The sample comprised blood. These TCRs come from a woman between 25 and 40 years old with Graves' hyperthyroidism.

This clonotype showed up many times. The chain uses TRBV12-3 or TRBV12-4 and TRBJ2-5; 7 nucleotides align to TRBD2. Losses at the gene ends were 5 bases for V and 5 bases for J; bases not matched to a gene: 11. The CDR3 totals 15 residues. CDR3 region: CASSPLATSPETQYF. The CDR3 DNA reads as TGTGCCAGCAGTCCTCTGGCGACTAGCCCGGAGACCCAGTACTTC.

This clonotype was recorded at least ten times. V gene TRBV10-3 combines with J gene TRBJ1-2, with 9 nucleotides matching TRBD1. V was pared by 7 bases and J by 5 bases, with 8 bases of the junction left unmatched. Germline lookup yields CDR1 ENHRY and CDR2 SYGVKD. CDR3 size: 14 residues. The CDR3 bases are TGTGCCATCACCACCGGGGACAGGGATTATGGCTACACCTTC. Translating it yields CAITTGDRDYGYTF.

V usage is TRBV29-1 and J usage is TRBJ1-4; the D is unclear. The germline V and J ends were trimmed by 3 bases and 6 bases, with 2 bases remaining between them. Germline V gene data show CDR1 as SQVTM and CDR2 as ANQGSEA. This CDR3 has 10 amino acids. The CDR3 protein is CSVEDEKLFF. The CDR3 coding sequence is TGCAGCGTTGAGGATGAAAAACTGTTTTTT.

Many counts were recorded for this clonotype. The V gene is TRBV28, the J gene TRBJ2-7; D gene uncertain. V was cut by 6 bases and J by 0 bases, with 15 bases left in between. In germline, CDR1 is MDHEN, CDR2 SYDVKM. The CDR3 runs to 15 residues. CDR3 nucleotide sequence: TGTGCCAGCAGAAAAGGGCCCTCCATCTCCTACGAGCAGTACTTC. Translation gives CASRKGPSISYEQYF.

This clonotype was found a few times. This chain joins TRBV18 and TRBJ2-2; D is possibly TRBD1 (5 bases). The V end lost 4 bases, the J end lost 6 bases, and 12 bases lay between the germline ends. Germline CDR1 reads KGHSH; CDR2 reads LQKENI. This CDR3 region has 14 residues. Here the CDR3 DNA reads TGTGCCAGCTCACAAGACAGAATCGCCGGGGAGCTGTTTTTT. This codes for CASSQDRIAGELFF.

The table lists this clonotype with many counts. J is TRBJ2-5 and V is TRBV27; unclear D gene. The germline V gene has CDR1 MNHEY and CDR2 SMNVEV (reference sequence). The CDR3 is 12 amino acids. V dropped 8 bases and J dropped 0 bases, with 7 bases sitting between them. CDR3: CASADNQETQYF. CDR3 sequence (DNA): TGTGCCAGCGCTGACAACCAAGAGACCCAGTACTTC.

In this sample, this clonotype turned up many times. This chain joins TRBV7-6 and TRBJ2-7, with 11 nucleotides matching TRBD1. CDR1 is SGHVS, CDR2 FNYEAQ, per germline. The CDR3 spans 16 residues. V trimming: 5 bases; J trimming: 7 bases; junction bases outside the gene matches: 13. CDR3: CASSERSGQGAREQYF. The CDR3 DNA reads TGTGCCAGCAGCGAGCGTTCAGGACAGGGGGCGCGGGAGCAGTACTTC.

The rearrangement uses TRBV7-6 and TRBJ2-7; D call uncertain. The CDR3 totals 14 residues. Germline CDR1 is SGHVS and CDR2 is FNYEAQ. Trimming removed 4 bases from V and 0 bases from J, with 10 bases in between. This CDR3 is CASSYDGRSYEQYF. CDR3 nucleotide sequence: TGTGCCAGCAGCTACGACGGTCGCTCCTACGAGCAGTACTTC.

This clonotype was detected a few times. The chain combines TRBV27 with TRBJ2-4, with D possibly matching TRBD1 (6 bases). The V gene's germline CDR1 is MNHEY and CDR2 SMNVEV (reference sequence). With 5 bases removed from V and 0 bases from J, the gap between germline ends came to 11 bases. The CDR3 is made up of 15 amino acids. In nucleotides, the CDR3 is TGTGCCAGCAGTGCCGGGACATTAGCCAAAAACATTCAGTACTTC. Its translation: CASSAGTLAKNIQYF.

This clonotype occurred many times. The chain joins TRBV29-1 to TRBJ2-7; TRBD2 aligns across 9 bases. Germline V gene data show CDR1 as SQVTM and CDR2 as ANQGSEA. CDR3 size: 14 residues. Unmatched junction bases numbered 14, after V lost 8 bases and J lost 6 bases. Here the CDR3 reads CSHTTGLADGEQYF. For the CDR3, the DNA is TGCAGCCACACCACGGGACTAGCAGATGGCGAGCAGTACTTC.

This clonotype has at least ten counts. The DNA for the CDR3 is TGTGCCAGCAGTGAAGCGGTGCGGGGGGCCCTCCACTTT. Translated, it gives CASSEAVRGALHF. This rearrangement joins TRBV6-1 to TRBJ1-6; TRBD1 is a possible D gene (5 bases). The CDR3 extends over 13 amino acids. CDR1 is MNHNS, CDR2 SASEGT, per germline. V shed 0 bases and J shed 14 bases, with 11 bases lying between them.

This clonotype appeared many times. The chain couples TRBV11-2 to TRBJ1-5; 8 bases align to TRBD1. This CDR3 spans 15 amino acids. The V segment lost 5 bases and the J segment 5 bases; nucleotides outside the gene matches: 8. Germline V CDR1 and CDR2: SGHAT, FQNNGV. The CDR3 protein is CASSLGHRGDQPQHF. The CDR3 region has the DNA TGTGCCAGCAGCCTGGGTCACAGGGGGGATCAGCCCCAGCATTTT. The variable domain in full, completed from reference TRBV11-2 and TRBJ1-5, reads EAGVAQSPRYKIIEKRQSVAFWCNPISGHATLYWYQQILGQGPKLLIQFQNNGVVDDSQLPKDRFSAERLKGVDSTLKIQPAKLEDSAVYLCASSLGHRGDQPQHFGDGTRLSIL.

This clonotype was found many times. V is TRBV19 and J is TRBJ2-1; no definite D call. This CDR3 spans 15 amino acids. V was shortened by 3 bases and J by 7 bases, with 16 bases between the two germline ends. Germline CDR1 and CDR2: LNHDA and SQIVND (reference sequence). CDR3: CASSIIGAVGNEQFF. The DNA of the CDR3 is TGTGCCAGTAGTATTATTGGTGCTGTTGGTAATGAGCAGTTCTTC.

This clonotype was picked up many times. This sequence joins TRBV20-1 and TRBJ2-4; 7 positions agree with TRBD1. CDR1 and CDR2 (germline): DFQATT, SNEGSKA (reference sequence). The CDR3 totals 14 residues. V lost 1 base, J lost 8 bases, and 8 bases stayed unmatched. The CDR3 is CSARGTGTVYIQYF. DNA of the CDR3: TGCAGTGCTAGAGGTACCGGGACAGTGTACATTCAGTACTTC.

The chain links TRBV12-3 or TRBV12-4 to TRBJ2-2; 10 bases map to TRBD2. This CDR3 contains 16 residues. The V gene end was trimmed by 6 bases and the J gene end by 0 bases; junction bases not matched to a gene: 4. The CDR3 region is CASSYSGGSNTGELFF. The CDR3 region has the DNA TGTGCCAGCAGCTATAGCGGGGGGTCGAACACCGGGGAGCTGTTTTTT.

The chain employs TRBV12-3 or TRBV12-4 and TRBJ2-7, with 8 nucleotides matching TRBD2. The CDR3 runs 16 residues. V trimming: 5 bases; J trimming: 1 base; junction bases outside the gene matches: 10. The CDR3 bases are TGTGCCAGCAGTCGAAGCGAACTAGCGGCTTCCTACGAGCAGTACTTC. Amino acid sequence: CASSRSELAASYEQYF.

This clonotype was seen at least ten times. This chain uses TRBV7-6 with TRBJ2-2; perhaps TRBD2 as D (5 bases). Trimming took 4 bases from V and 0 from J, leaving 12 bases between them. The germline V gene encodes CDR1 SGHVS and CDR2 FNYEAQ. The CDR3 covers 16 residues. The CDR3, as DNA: TGTGCCAGCAGCTCCCTCTTGAGGGCGAACACCGGGGAGCTGTTTTTT. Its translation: CASSSLLRANTGELFF.

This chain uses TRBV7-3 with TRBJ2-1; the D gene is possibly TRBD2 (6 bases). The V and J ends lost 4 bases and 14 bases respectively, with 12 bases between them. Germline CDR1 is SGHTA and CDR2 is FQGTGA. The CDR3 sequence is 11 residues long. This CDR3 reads CASSYQTSKFF. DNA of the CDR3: TGTGCCAGCAGCTACCAGACTAGTAAGTTCTTC.

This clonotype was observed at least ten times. The CDR3 here is CASSPAVQETQYF. The DNA of the CDR3 is TGTGCCAGCAGTCCAGCGGTTCAAGAGACCCAGTACTTC. The chain has TRBV6-1 and TRBJ2-5, with D possibly matching TRBD2 (5 bases). V was shortened by 5 bases and J by 2 bases, with 9 bases between the two germline ends. This CDR3 comprises 13 residues. The germline V gene encodes CDR1 MNHNS and CDR2 SASEGT.

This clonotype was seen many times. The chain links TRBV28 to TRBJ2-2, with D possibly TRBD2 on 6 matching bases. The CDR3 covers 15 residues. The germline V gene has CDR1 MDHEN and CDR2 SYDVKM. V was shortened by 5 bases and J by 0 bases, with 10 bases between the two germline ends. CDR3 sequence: CASSPLAPNTGELFF. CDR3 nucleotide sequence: TGTGCCAGCAGTCCGCTAGCGCCGAACACCGGGGAGCTGTTTTTT.

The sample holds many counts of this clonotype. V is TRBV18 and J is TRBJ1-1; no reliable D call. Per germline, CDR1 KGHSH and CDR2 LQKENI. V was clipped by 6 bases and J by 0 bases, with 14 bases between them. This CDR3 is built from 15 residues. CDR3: CASSAMGGMNTEAFF. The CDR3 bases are TGTGCCAGCTCCGCAATGGGCGGCATGAACACTGAAGCTTTCTTT. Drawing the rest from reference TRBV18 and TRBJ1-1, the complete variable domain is NAGVMQNPRHLVRRRGQEARLRCSPMKGHSHVYWYRQLPEEGLKFMVYLQKENIIDESGMPKERFSAEFPKEGPSILRIQQVVRGDSAAYFCASSAMGGMNTEAFFGQGTRLTVV.

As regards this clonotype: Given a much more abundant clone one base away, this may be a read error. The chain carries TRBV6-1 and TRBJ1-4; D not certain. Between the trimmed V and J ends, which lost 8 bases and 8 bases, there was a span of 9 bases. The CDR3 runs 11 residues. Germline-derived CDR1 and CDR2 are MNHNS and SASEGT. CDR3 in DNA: TGTGCCAGCGGATTAGGGGAAAAACTGTTTTTT. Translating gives CASGLGEKLFF.

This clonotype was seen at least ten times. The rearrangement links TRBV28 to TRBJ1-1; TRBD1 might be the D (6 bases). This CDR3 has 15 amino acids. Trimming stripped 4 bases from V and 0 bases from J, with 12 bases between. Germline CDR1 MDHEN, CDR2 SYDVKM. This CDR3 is CASSSGAGMNTEAFF. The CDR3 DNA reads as TGTGCCAGCAGTTCGGGGGCAGGAATGAACACTGAAGCTTTCTTT.

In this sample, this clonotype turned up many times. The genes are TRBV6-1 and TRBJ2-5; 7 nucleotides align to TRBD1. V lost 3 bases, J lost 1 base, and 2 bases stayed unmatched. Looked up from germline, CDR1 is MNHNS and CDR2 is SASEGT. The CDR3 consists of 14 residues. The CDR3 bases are TGTGCCAGCAGTGACCCAGGGGGCCAAGAGACCCAGTACTTC. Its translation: CASSDPGGQETQYF.

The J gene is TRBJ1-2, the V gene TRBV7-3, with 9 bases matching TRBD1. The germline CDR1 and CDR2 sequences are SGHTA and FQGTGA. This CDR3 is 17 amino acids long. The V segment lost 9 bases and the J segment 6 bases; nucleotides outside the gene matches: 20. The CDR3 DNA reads TGTGCCAGTTATCTCGTGGGACAGGGCATCTTTTACGATGGCTACACCTTC. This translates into CASYLVGQGIFYDGYTF.

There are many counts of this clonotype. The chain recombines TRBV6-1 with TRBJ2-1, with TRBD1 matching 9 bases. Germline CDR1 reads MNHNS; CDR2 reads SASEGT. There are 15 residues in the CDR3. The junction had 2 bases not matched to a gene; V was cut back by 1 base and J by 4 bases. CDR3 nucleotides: TGTGCCAGCAGTGAAGGGACAGGGGAGTACAATGAGCAGTTCTTC. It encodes CASSEGTGEYNEQFF.

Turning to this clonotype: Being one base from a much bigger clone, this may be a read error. The CDR3 DNA sequence: TGCGCCAGCAGTGATACTGGGAACACCGGGGAGCTGTTTTTT. Its protein is CASSDTGNTGELFF. The J gene is TRBJ2-2, the V gene TRBV10-1; D is unclear. The CDR3 consists of 14 residues. V was pared by 3 bases and J by 1 base, with 6 bases between. Germline CDR1 WNHNN, CDR2 SYGVQD (reference sequence).

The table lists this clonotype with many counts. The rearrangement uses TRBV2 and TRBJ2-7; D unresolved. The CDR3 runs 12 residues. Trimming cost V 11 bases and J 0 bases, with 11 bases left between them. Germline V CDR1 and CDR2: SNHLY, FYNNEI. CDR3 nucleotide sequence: TGTGCCGGGAAACAACTCTCCTACGAGCAGTACTTC. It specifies CAGKQLSYEQYF.

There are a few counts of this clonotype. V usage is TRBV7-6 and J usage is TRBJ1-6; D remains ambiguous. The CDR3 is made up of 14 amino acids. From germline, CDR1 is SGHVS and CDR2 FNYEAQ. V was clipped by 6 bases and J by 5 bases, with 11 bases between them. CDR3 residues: CASSAHGNNSPLHF. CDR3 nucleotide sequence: TGTGCCAGCAGTGCACATGGGAATAATTCACCCCTCCACTTT.

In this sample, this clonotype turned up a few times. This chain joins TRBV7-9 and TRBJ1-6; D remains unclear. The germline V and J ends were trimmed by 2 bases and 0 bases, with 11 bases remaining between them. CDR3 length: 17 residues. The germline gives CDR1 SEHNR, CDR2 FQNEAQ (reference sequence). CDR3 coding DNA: TGTGCCAGCAGCTTATCGCCGGGAAGCTCCTATAATTCACCCCTCCACTTT. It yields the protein CASSLSPGSSYNSPLHF.

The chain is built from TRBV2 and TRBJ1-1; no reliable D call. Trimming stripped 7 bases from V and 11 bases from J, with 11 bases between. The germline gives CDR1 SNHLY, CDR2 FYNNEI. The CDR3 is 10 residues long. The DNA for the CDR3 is TGTGCCAGCATAATACGGGTGGCTTTCTTT. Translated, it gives CASIIRVAFF. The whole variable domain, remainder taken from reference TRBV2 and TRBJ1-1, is EPEVTQTPSHQVTQMGQEVILRCVPISNHLYFYWYRQILGQKVEFLVSFYNNEISEKSEIFDDQFSVERPDGSNFTLKIRSTKLEDSAMYFCASIIRVAFFGQGTRLTVV.